What follows describes a single T cell receptor (beta chain). The data belong to a study of blood T cell repertoires in COVID-19. For the study at large: COVID-19 samples, acute and convalescent, were from the United States, Italy and Spain. T cells, B-cell-depleted T cells, or PBMCs supplied cDNA or gDNA.

As processed by the authors: How many nucleated cells were present was estimated from reference gene primer amplification. Assay: immunoSEQ multiplex PCR; the TCRdb copy retains only in-frame clones and omits some. V, J and clone size are those of that table, while D and trimming were read from the DNA. In the table there are approximately 50,000 clones, 90% of which are singletons. Germline assignment: CDR1 ENHRY and CDR2 SYGVKD. The germline V and J ends were trimmed by 6 bases and 0 bases, with 11 bases remaining between them. The length of the CDR3 is 15 residues. This receptor was obtained from a man in his sixties or seventies with acute or convalescent COVID-19. Material for sequencing was peripheral blood. The rearrangement links TRBV10-3 to TRBJ1-4; the D gene is possibly TRBD1 (6 bases). The DNA for the CDR3 is TGTGCCATCAGAAGTGACAGGTCAACTAATGAAAAACTGTTTTTT. Protein: CAIRSDRSTNEKLFF.